The subject of this entry is one T cell receptor beta chain. Sequencing was performed with immunoSEQ multiplex PCR; in TCRdb, only in-frame clones are kept and a portion is missing. The table records a few hundred thousand clones, roughly 90% of them present only once. A Seattle source enrolled patients during active infection and followed them longitudinally. V was pared by 4 bases and J by 5 bases, with 10 bases of the junction left unmatched. Per the germline V gene, CDR1 is LGHDT and CDR2 is YNNKEL (reference sequence). CDR3 size: 16 residues. This entry comes from a study of blood T cell repertoires in COVID-19.

The sequencing sample was made of peripheral blood. The chain carries TRBV3-1 (or the pseudogene TRBV3-2) and TRBJ2-5; TRBD1 aligns across 10 bases. The source of this sequence is a woman aged 55-69 years with COVID-19, enrolled during active disease. CDR3 DNA: TGTGCCAGCAGCCCAAATTCCGGGACAGGGGTGGAGACCCAGTACTTC. Residues: CASSPNSGTGVETQYF.